Presented here are 16 T cell receptor beta chains from one specimen sequenced in a study of human T cells and chemical hapten exposure. From the RACE reads, TCRdb called clonotypes with MiXCR, one entry per CDR3 protein. Counted here are a few hundred thousand distinct CDR3 sequences, around 5.5% occurring once; the ten biggest clones make up more than 8%. Stated time point: pre-sensitization, week 0. Stated treatment: therapeutic diphenylcyclopropenone sensitization with weekly scalp DPC. Sequencing used whole blood, obtained in connection with sensitization to the hapten diphenylcyclopropenone (DPC). These receptors all come from a woman aged 18 to 35 with alopecia areata. Some clones in this sample may be carry-over from other donors' samples.

This clonotype appeared many times. The chain combines TRBV6-5 with TRBJ2-7; no clear D. The V gene's germline CDR1 is MNHEY and CDR2 SVGAGI. The V and J ends lost 5 bases and 7 bases respectively, with 15 bases between them. This CDR3 is built from 13 residues. The chain's CDR3 is CASSHWPGREQYF. The CDR3 bases are TGTGCCAGCAGTCACTGGCCCGGACGGGAGCAGTACTTC.

This clonotype was counted ten times or more. CDR3 sequence reads: CAISGGATSGTDTQYF. The CDR3 DNA reads as TGTGCCATCAGTGGGGGGGCGACTAGCGGCACAGATACGCAGTATTTT. The rearrangement uses TRBV10-3 and TRBJ2-3; TRBD2 aligns across 8 bases. The J segment lost 1 base and the V segment lost 4 bases, leaving 7 bases of the junction unmatched. Germline V lookup: CDR1 ENHRY, CDR2 SYGVKD. The CDR3 covers 16 residues.

This clonotype was seen a handful of times. The chain combines TRBV5-4 with TRBJ1-2; 7 bases are shared with TRBD1. The germline CDR1 and CDR2 sequences are SGHNT and YYREEE (reference sequence). The J segment lost 2 bases and the V segment lost 5 bases, leaving 3 bases of the junction unmatched. CDR3 length: 13 residues. CDR3 protein: CASRTGQNYGYTF. CDR3 nucleotide sequence: TGTGCCAGCAGAACGGGACAGAACTATGGCTACACCTTC.

The rearrangement uses TRBV12-3 or TRBV12-4 and TRBJ2-1, with TRBD2 as a possible D gene (7 bases). The germline V and J ends were trimmed by 8 bases and 2 bases, with 25 bases remaining between them. The CDR3 runs to 18 residues. As DNA, the CDR3 is TGTGCCAGCCACTCTTTCGCTTTGGGGGGGCAAACCTACAATGAGCAGTTCTTC. Its protein product is CASHSFALGGQTYNEQFF.

This clonotype came up many times. V is TRBV12-3 or TRBV12-4 and J is TRBJ1-1; the D is unclear. CDR3 length: 11 amino acids. Trimming took off 11 bases at V and 6 bases at J, with 13 bases between the two ends. The CDR3 protein is CAGGVASEAFF. The CDR3 DNA follows: TGTGCCGGCGGGGTGGCCTCTGAAGCTTTCTTT.

This clonotype has at least ten counts. The chain recombines TRBV24-1 with TRBJ2-2, with 9 bases aligning to TRBD1. Germline trimming cut 4 bases from V and 1 base from J; bases unmatched to any gene: 6. Germline V CDR1 and CDR2: KGHDR, SFDVKD. This CDR3 contains 17 residues. DNA of the CDR3: TGTGCCACCAGTGAGAGACCGGGACAGGGGAACACCGGGGAGCTGTTTTTT. This translates into CATSERPGQGNTGELFF.

This clonotype came up a few times. The chain carries TRBV19 and TRBJ1-2, with D possibly matching TRBD1 (5 bases). Germline V lookup: CDR1 LNHDA, CDR2 SQIVND (reference sequence). The CDR3 totals 14 residues. Trimming cost V 2 bases and J 3 bases, with 10 bases left between them. Written as DNA, the CDR3 is TGTGCCAGTAGTATACAGGGAGGAGACTATGGCTACACCTTC. Translated: CASSIQGGDYGYTF.

V gene TRBV6-2 or TRBV6-3 combines with J gene TRBJ2-7, with 7 bases identical to TRBD1. V shed 5 bases, J shed 3 bases, and the junction held 7 bases outside the gene matches. CDR3 length equals 14 residues. The germline CDR1 and CDR2 sequences are MNHEY and SVGEGT. CDR3: CASSPTGSNYEQYF. The CDR3 coding sequence is TGTGCCAGCAGTCCGACAGGGAGTAACTACGAGCAGTACTTC.

This chain connects TRBV9 to TRBJ2-3; 8 nucleotides match TRBD2. This CDR3 is built from 16 residues. V was pared by 0 bases and J by 3 bases, with 6 bases of the junction left unmatched. Per germline, CDR1 SGDLS and CDR2 YYNGEE. This CDR3 reads CASSVGASGQTDTQYF. As DNA, the CDR3 is TGTGCCAGCAGCGTAGGGGCTAGCGGGCAGACAGATACGCAGTATTTT.

This clonotype was recorded at least ten times. The CDR3 DNA reads as TGTGCCAGCAGCTTGGCCGGGGGGGCCGGGGAGCTGTTTTTT. This encodes CASSLAGGAGELFF. The genes are TRBV5-4 and TRBJ2-2; TRBD2 matches at 8 bases. CDR1 SGHNT and CDR2 YYREEE come from the germline V gene (reference sequence). The CDR3 is 14 residues long. With V trimmed by 0 bases and J by 6 bases, 1 base remained unmatched.

Ten or more counts support this clonotype. This rearrangement joins TRBV28 to TRBJ1-2; TRBD1 aligns across 7 bases. Germline V gives CDR1 MDHEN, CDR2 SYDVKM. This CDR3 is 12 amino acids long. The J segment lost 7 bases and the V segment lost 8 bases, leaving 7 bases of the junction unmatched. The CDR3 region is CASRDSFFGYTF. In DNA, the CDR3 is TGTGCCAGCCGGGACAGCTTTTTTGGCTACACCTTC.

The table lists this clonotype with a few counts. This chain links TRBV6-2 or TRBV6-3 with TRBJ2-3; D might be TRBD2 (6 bases). The CDR3 length is 14 residues. Trimming took 5 bases from V and 3 from J, leaving 12 bases between them. Looked up from germline, CDR1 is MNHEY and CDR2 is SVGEGT. In nucleotides, the CDR3 is TGTGCCAGCAGTCCCGGGAGAACGACAGATACGCAGTATTTT. As protein: CASSPGRTTDTQYF.

This clonotype was detected ten times or more. This chain connects TRBV12-3 or TRBV12-4 to TRBJ2-4, with 9 bases aligning to TRBD2. The CDR3 contains 13 residues. Losses at the gene ends were 5 bases for V and 8 bases for J; bases not matched to a gene: 4. DNA for the CDR3: TGTGCCAGCAGTCCTAGCGGGGCGGACATTCAGTACTTC. Amino acid sequence: CASSPSGADIQYF.

This clonotype was seen ten or more times. The chain is built from TRBV12-5 and TRBJ2-3; 10 nucleotides agree with TRBD2. After removal of 6 bases from V and 1 base from J, the junction contained 4 bases not matched to a gene. Per germline, CDR1 LGHNT and CDR2 FRNRAP. This CDR3 has 15 amino acids. CDR3 sequence (DNA): TGTGCTAGTGGGGGCGGACTAGCGGGCACAGATACGCAGTATTTT. It is translated as CASGGGLAGTDTQYF.

This clonotype was seen at least ten times. The V and J genes are TRBV6-2 or TRBV6-3 and TRBJ2-6; no firm D call. CDR1 MNHEY and CDR2 SVGEGT come from the germline V gene. Trimming cost V 5 bases and J 0 bases, with 11 bases left between them. This CDR3 spans 16 amino acids. The CDR3, as DNA: TGTGCCAGCAGTCCCCTCTTAGTCTCTGGGGCCAACGTCCTGACTTTC. It specifies CASSPLLVSGANVLTF.

This clonotype was picked up many times. The chain uses TRBV7-2 and TRBJ1-5, with TRBD1 identical over 9 bases. CDR1 and CDR2 from the germline V gene are SGHTA and FQGNSA. V shed 3 bases, J shed 1 base, and the junction held 10 bases outside the gene matches. This CDR3 has 18 amino acids. The CDR3 coding sequence is TGTGCCAGCAGCTTTAAAACAGGGGGCGCGGGAAGCAATCAGCCCCAGCATTTT. Amino acids: CASSFKTGGAGSNQPQHF.